These T cell receptor beta chains were read from a single sample in a study of patients and donors after allogeneic stem cell transplantation. One entry per CDR3 protein results from TCRdb running MiXCR on the RT-PCR reads. This table holds 200,000 to 250,000 distinct CDR3 sequences, around 40% found once. Specimen: blood, either unsorted or a sorted T cell fraction (not recorded which). These receptors came from a human donor who was either an allogeneic HSCT recipient or a stem cell or donor lymphocyte infusion donor (not recorded which). It is not recorded whose cells these are; they may come from a transplant donor. Both conserved end residues are part of each CDR3. The D gene is left open where the match is weak. A row's size may be missing; if present it is once, few, many or a size class.

few,15,TRBV6-6,NA,TRBJ2-7,TGTGCCAGCAGTTACTCGATCTCACAGGGCTACGAGCAGTACTTC,CASSYSISQGYEQYF
few,13,TRBV10-3,NA,TRBJ1-2,TGTGCCATCAGTGACAGACAGTACTATGGCTACACCTTC,CAISDRQYYGYTF
NA,14,TRBV6-1,NA,TRBJ1-5,TGTGCCAGCGGCCGACAGGCTAGCAATCAGCCCCAGCATTTT,CASGRQASNQPQHF
NA,14,TRBV20-1,NA,TRBJ1-1,TGCAGTGCGGCCGAAGTTCAGGGGCTGGCTGAAGCTTTCTTT,CSAAEVQGLAEAFF
few,13,TRBV6-5,NA,TRBJ1-5,TGTGCCAGCAGCCCCACAGGGAATCAGCCCCAGCATTTT,CASSPTGNQPQHF
NA,14,TRBV20-1,TRBD1,TRBJ1-2,TGCAGTGCTCATCCTGGACAGGGGGCGTATGGCTACACATTC,CSAHPGQGAYGYTF
few,16,TRBV5-5,TRBD1,TRBJ2-1,TGTGCCAGCAGCTTTTTCCCGACAGGGGCATGGAATGAGCAGTTCTTC,CASSFFPTGAWNEQFF
NA,15,TRBV7-8,TRBD2,TRBJ2-1,TGTGCCAGCAGCTTCAGAGCGGGGGGGCTGGATGAGCAGTTCTTC,CASSFRAGGLDEQFF
once,14,TRBV11-2,TRBD2,TRBJ2-3,TGTGCCAGCAGGACTAGCGGGGGGACAGATACGCAGTATTTT,CASRTSGGTDTQYF
few,14,TRBV10-3,NA,TRBJ1-2,TGTGCCATCAGTGAGACAGGCGACGTTTATGGCTACACCTTC,CAISETGDVYGYTF
NA,15,TRBV5-1,NA,TRBJ1-2,TGCGCCAGCAGCCCGGGGGGTGGCACTCTCTATGGCTACACCTTC,CASSPGGGTLYGYTF
few,15,TRBV6-2/TRBV6-3,NA,TRBJ1-2,TGTGCCAGCAGTTACTCACGGGCCCTTGGGAATGGCTACACCTTC,CASSYSRALGNGYTF
few,14,TRBV5-1,NA,TRBJ1-3,TGCGCCAGCAGCTTGGACTCACTTGGAAACACCATATATTTT,CASSLDSLGNTIYF
NA,13,TRBV6-5,NA,TRBJ1-1,TGTGCCAGCAGTTACTCAAGCGGCCCTGAAGCTTTCTTT,CASSYSSGPEAFF
few,13,TRBV7-8,NA,TRBJ1-2,TGTGCCAGCAGCTTAAAGCAGGGCGGGAGCTACACCTTC,CASSLKQGGSYTF
NA,14,TRBV6-2/TRBV6-3,NA,TRBJ1-5,TGTGCCAGCAGTAGGGGGGACGCCAATCAGCCCCAGCATTTT,CASSRGDANQPQHF
NA,15,TRBV7-9,NA,TRBJ1-2,TGTGCCAGCAGCTTAGCGAATACCCAGGGCCGAGGCTACACCTTC,CASSLANTQGRGYTF
few,15,TRBV25-1,NA,TRBJ1-1,TGTGCCAGCAGTGATCAACAGGGCTTGAACACTGAAGCTTTCTTT,CASSDQQGLNTEAFF
NA,13,TRBV6-1,TRBD1,TRBJ1-2,TGTGCCAGCAGTGCGGGACAGGGGACTGGCTACACCTTC,CASSAGQGTGYTF
NA,15,TRBV20-1,NA,TRBJ1-5,TGCAGTGCTAGAGATCCACAGGGTAGCAATCAGCCCCAGCATTTT,CSARDPQGSNQPQHF
NA,17,TRBV12-3/TRBV12-4,TRBD1,TRBJ2-3,TGTGCCAGCAGTCCCGGGACAGGGAAGTTTGGGTCAGATACGCAGTATTTT,CASSPGTGKFGSDTQYF
NA,15,TRBV6-6,NA,TRBJ1-2,TGTGCCAGCAGTCCTCGCACCCCACGGACCTATGGCTACACCTTC,CASSPRTPRTYGYTF
NA,13,TRBV6-1,NA,TRBJ1-2,TGTGCCAGCAAATCGGGGAGCAACTATGGCTACACCTTC,CASKSGSNYGYTF
few,11,TRBV20-1,NA,TRBJ1-5,TGCAGTGCTAGTAGGAGTCAGCCCCAGCATTTT,CSASRSQPQHF
NA,15,TRBV27,NA,TRBJ2-1,TGTGCCAGCAGCCCCCAGGTGAAGCCGGACAATGAGCAGTTCTTC,CASSPQVKPDNEQFF
NA,13,TRBV20-1,NA,TRBJ2-1,TGCAGTGCACAATCCCAGGGAAGGAATGAGCAGTTCTTC,CSAQSQGRNEQFF
few,14,TRBV20-1,NA,TRBJ1-5,TGCAGTGCTAGGACAGGTGGTAGCAATCAGCCCCAGCATTTT,CSARTGGSNQPQHF
NA,16,TRBV27,TRBD2,TRBJ2-5,TGTGCCAGCAGCACTCTCTTTAGCGGGGGGGGCGAGACCCAGTACTTC,CASSTLFSGGGETQYF
NA,18,TRBV28,NA,TRBJ2-7,TGTGCCAGCAGTTTATTTCTATTTGGGGGTACAGTCTCCTACGAGCAGTACTTC,CASSLFLFGGTVSYEQYF
few,14,TRBV20-1,NA,TRBJ1-4,TGCAGTGCTCCCCGGGGCGGGCAGGATGAAAAACTGTTTTTT,CSAPRGGQDEKLFF
NA,15,TRBV7-2,TRBD2,TRBJ2-3,TGTGCCAGCAGCTTAGTTCGGGGGGAAGCAGATACGCAGTATTTT,CASSLVRGEADTQYF
NA,14,TRBV7-9,TRBD1,TRBJ2-1,TGTGCCAGCGGTTCCGGACAGGGCGATAATGAGCAGTTCTTC,CASGSGQGDNEQFF
NA,18,TRBV3-1,NA,TRBJ2-2,TGTGCCAGCAGCCAAGATGCAGGACACCCCTATTTGGGCGGGGAGCTGTTTTTT,CASSQDAGHPYLGGELFF
few,12,TRBV5-1,NA,TRBJ1-1,TGCGCCAGCAGCGTTGGGACCGGCGGAGCTTTCTTT,CASSVGTGGAFF
few,14,TRBV7-9,NA,TRBJ1-2,TGTGCCAGCAGCTTAGCGGGGGCCCTCTATGGCTACACCTTC,CASSLAGALYGYTF
few,14,TRBV4-3,TRBD1,TRBJ1-2,TGCGCCAGCAGCCAAGGGACAGGGGAATATGGCTACACCTTC,CASSQGTGEYGYTF
few,16,TRBV6-6,NA,TRBJ2-7,TGTGCCAGCAGTTACACCGTGGGGGGCGTCTCCTACGAGCAGTACTTC,CASSYTVGGVSYEQYF
few,15,TRBV12-3/TRBV12-4,NA,TRBJ1-4,TGTGCCAGCAGCTCTTCGGGGAGTGCTTATGAAAAACTGTTTTTT,CASSSSGSAYEKLFF
NA,13,TRBV20-1,NA,TRBJ1-3,TGCAGTGCTGCCATTTACTCTGGAAACACCATATATTTT,CSAAIYSGNTIYF
NA,16,TRBV7-2,TRBD1,TRBJ1-5,TGTGCCAGCAGCCCCCAGACAGGGGGAGGCGGTCAGCCCCAGCATTTT,CASSPQTGGGGQPQHF
NA,12,TRBV12-3/TRBV12-4,NA,TRBJ2-1,TGTGCCAGCAGTTTAGCGCTGAGAGAGCAGTTCTTC,CASSLALREQFF
NA,15,TRBV20-1,NA,TRBJ2-7,TGCAGTGCTCCTAATCACCAGAGAGTCGTCGGGGAGCAGTACTTC,CSAPNHQRVVGEQYF
once,12,TRBV2,NA,TRBJ2-1,TGTGCCAGCAGTGAAAGGAGGCATGAGCAGTTCTTC,CASSERRHEQFF
NA,16,TRBV4-3,NA,TRBJ1-2,TGCGCCAGCAGCCAAGAATGGCCAGGGTCATGGGGTGGCTACACCTTC,CASSQEWPGSWGGYTF
NA,13,TRBV3-1,NA,TRBJ2-5,TGTGCCAGCAGTCCGACAGGTCAAGAGACCCAGTACTTC,CASSPTGQETQYF
NA,15,TRBV7-8,NA,TRBJ1-5,TGTGCCAGCAGCTTAGACGACGGCCGGAATCAGCCCCAGCATTTT,CASSLDDGRNQPQHF
few,14,TRBV10-3,TRBD1,TRBJ1-4,TGTGCCATCAGTGAGACAGGGGGCCTTCGGGAACTGTTTTTT,CAISETGGLRELFF
NA,17,TRBV27,NA,TRBJ1-1,TGTGCCAGCAGCCCCTTAACAGGAAGGAGGGTGCACACTGAAGCTTTCTTT,CASSPLTGRRVHTEAFF
NA,15,TRBV7-8,NA,TRBJ2-5,TGTGCCAGCAGCTTAAGGAGGAGTAACCAAGAGACCCAGTACTTC,CASSLRRSNQETQYF
NA,16,TRBV7-8,NA,TRBJ1-6,TGTGCCAGCAGCTACCTTTCTCCTACGGGCTTTTCACCCCTCCACTTT,CASSYLSPTGFSPLHF
NA,10,TRBV20-1,NA,TRBJ1-5,TGCAGTGCTAGAGATCATCGCCAGCATTTT,CSARDHRQHF
few,13,TRBV5-5,NA,TRBJ1-2,TGTGCCAGCAGCCCGGGGGCACTACGGGGCTACACCTTC,CASSPGALRGYTF
NA,14,TRBV7-9,NA,TRBJ1-4,TGTGCCAGCAGCTTAGCCGGGGGAGGCGAAAAACTGTTTTTT,CASSLAGGGEKLFF
NA,14,TRBV10-3,TRBD2,TRBJ2-3,TGTGCCACCCTTAGCGGGGGGAGCACAGATACGCAGTATTTT,CATLSGGSTDTQYF
few,15,TRBV6-5,TRBD2,TRBJ2-2,TGTGCCAGCAGGTTTAGCGGGGGATACGCCGGGGAGCTGTTTTTT,CASRFSGGYAGELFF
NA,17,TRBV9,TRBD1,TRBJ2-1,TGTGCCAGCAGCGTAGGTGCGGGACAGGGGATCTACAATGAGCAGTTCTTC,CASSVGAGQGIYNEQFF
NA,15,TRBV6-2/TRBV6-3,NA,TRBJ2-3,TGTGCCAGCAGCCGGGGGGCTGCTGCGACAGATACGCAGTATTTT,CASSRGAAATDTQYF